A single T cell receptor beta chain is shown here with its context. Its antigen is currently unknown. CDR1 is KGHSH, CDR2 LQKENI, per germline. V lost 0 bases, J lost 4 bases, and 4 bases stayed unmatched. This CDR3 is 15 amino acids long. The sample is drawn from a study of cytomegalovirus exposure and HLA in healthy donors. Whole-study results and caveats: In an earlier analysis, in 540 or so donors, most V segments appeared productive either ~90% or ~30% of the time.

Amplification used 60 Vbeta primers and 13 Jbeta primers. Some clones are missing from TCRdb's copy, which holds only in-frame ones; the method was immunoSEQ multiplex PCR. The sample shows 140,000 to 150,000 clones, approximately 88% of them seen only once. The sample comprised PBMCs. This TCR derives from a woman aged 35 to 49 in good health and CMV-seronegative. V is TRBV18 and J is TRBJ2-5; TRBD2 aligns across 8 bases. DNA of the CDR3: TGTGCCAGCTCACCACCGCAGGCGGGAGGAGAGACCCAGTACTTC. This translates into CASSPPQAGGETQYF.